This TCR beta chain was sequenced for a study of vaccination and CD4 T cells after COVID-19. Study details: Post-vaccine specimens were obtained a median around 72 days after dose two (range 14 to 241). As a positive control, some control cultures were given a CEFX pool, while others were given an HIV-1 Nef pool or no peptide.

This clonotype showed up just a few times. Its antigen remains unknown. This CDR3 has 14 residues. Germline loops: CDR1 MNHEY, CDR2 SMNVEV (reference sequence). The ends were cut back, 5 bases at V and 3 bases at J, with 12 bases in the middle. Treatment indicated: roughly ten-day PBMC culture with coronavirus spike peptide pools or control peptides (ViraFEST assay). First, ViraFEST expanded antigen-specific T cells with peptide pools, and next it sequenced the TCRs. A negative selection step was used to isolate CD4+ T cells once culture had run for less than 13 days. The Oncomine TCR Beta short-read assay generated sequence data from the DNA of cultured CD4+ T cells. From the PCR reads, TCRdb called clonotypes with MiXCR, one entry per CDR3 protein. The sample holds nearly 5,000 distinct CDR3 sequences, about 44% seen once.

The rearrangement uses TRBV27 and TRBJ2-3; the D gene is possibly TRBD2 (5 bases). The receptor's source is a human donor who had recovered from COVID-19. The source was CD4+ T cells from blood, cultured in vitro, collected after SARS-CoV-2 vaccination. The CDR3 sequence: CASSVPGRTDTQYF. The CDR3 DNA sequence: TGTGCCAGCAGTGTACCGGGAAGAACAGATACGCAGTATTTT.